This TCR beta chain was documented in a study of PD-1 blockade in classical Hodgkin lymphoma. For the study at large: Nivolumab dosing for patients was 3 mg/kg, administered intravenously every 2 weeks. General observations from the study: Patients newly diagnosed and complete responders had comparable baseline diversity. Newly diagnosed patients reportedly had lower baseline TCR diversity than healthy donors.

Using immunoSEQ multiplex PCR, the repertoire was profiled, and TCRdb retains in-frame clones only, with some absent. The table records roughly 20,000 clones, about 87% of them present only once. About this clone itself: No antigen is known for it.

Stated time point: cycle 4 day 1 (C4D1), after around six weeks of nivolumab. Patients all relapsed after autologous stem cell transplantation, and there was variation in brentuximab vedotin exposure. It was by magnetic negative selection that CD8+ T cells were isolated from thawed PBMCs. The germline V gene encodes CDR1 MNHEY and CDR2 SMNVEV (reference sequence). The CDR3 totals 14 residues. After removal of 6 bases from V and 0 bases from J, the junction contained 1 base not matched to a gene. The sample in question was CD8+ T cells from blood, obtained before the fourth cycle of nivolumab. The V call is TRBV27, the J call TRBJ2-1, with 8 nucleotides matching TRBD2. This sequence was found in a human donor with classical Hodgkin lymphoma. CDR3 sequence reads: CASSTSGSYNEQFF. Here the CDR3 DNA reads TGTGCCAGCAGCACTAGCGGCTCCTACAATGAGCAGTTCTTC.